The rows below give T cell receptor beta chains drawn from one sample of a study of T-cell reconstitution after alpha-beta-depleted transplantation in children. MiXCR was run by TCRdb on the PCR reads, yielding one entry per CDR3 protein. This table has a few hundred thousand distinct CDR3 sequences, roughly 15% appearing once. The sequencing used PBMCs, mostly from graft donor cells, collected 360 days after TCRalphabeta/CD19-depleted stem cell transplant. These receptors were obtained from a boy less than two years old who had a stem cell transplant for Wiskott-Aldrich syndrome, so the T cells may come from the graft donor. Both conserved end residues are trimmed from each CDR3. Clone size, where shown, is once, few, many, or a class for clones that have expanded.

>NA|TRBV6-5|12|TRBJ2-3
ASSYLAELDTQY
>few|TRBV4-2|13|TRBJ2-7
ASSPGQGKSYEQY
>NA|TRBV7-9|12|TRBJ2-7
ASSLAGVDYEQY
>few|TRBV6-5|11|TRBJ2-7
ASSYSGVGEQY
>NA|TRBV20-1|15|TRBJ2-7
SARDSSRTSGLYEQY
>few|TRBV29-1|13|TRBJ2-3
SVVVTSRFYGTQY
>NA|TRBV5-5|13|TRBJ2-1
ASSWAGRNYNEQF
>few|TRBV4-3|14|TRBJ2-7
ASSQDRHREGYEQY
>NA|TRBV20-1|14|TRBJ2-3
SARDLSGGGTDTQY
>many|TRBV10-3|11|TRBJ1-1
AIQGVKDTEAF
>NA|TRBV20-1|12|TRBJ1-5
SARAGLSNQPQH
>few|TRBV5-5|14|TRBJ2-3
ASSLAGGSSTDTQY
>NA|TRBV18|12|TRBJ2-5
ASSPRVLEETQY
>few|TRBV4-1|12|TRBJ2-1
ASSQRLASNEQF
>few|TRBV19|13|TRBJ2-4
ASSPLGQGINIQY
>NA|TRBV5-1|14|TRBJ1-6
ASSPRQAAYNSPLH
>NA|TRBV5-1|11|TRBJ1-2
ASSLRDSYGYT
>NA|TRBV7-2|11|TRBJ2-3
ASSLSSGQKQY
>NA|TRBV10-3|13|TRBJ2-7
AISENSGGAYEQY
>few|TRBV5-1|11|TRBJ2-1
ASSRDYGNEQF
>NA|TRBV12-3/TRBV12-4|11|TRBJ2-7
ASSFGVPGEQY
>many|TRBV6-4|12|TRBJ2-7
ASSDDSPSCEQY
>few|TRBV5-1|12|TRBJ2-1
ASSSHWTSLNKF